This TCR beta chain comes out of a study of shared clonotypes between healthy human individuals. Notes on the study in general: The expectation was that sequencing depth would affect clonotype sharing among donors. Blood was the sole source, and tissue repertoires probably differ.

This clone was recorded many times. Its specificity is not known. Memory CD4+ cells were the fraction left after CD45RA+ naive selection. Several immunoSEQ plates received, in even portions, the genomic DNA of each subset. Measured with immunoSEQ multiplex PCR; TCRdb has only the in-frame clones, and not every one. The table includes 850,000 to 1,200,000 clones, under 80% detected once. The sequence was obtained from a man aged 18 to 30 in good health. Specimen: memory CD4+ T cells sorted from blood. Subset in this sample: CD45RA-negative fraction.

The CDR3 reads CASKREGNTGELFF. CDR3 sequence (DNA): TGTGCCAGTAAGAGGGAGGGGAACACCGGGGAGCTGTTTTTT. This chain connects TRBV19 to TRBJ2-2, with TRBD2 matching over 7 bases. The V gene end was trimmed by 7 bases and the J gene end by 1 base; junction bases not matched to a gene: 3. Germline V CDR1 and CDR2: LNHDA, SQIVND (reference sequence). This CDR3 spans 14 amino acids.